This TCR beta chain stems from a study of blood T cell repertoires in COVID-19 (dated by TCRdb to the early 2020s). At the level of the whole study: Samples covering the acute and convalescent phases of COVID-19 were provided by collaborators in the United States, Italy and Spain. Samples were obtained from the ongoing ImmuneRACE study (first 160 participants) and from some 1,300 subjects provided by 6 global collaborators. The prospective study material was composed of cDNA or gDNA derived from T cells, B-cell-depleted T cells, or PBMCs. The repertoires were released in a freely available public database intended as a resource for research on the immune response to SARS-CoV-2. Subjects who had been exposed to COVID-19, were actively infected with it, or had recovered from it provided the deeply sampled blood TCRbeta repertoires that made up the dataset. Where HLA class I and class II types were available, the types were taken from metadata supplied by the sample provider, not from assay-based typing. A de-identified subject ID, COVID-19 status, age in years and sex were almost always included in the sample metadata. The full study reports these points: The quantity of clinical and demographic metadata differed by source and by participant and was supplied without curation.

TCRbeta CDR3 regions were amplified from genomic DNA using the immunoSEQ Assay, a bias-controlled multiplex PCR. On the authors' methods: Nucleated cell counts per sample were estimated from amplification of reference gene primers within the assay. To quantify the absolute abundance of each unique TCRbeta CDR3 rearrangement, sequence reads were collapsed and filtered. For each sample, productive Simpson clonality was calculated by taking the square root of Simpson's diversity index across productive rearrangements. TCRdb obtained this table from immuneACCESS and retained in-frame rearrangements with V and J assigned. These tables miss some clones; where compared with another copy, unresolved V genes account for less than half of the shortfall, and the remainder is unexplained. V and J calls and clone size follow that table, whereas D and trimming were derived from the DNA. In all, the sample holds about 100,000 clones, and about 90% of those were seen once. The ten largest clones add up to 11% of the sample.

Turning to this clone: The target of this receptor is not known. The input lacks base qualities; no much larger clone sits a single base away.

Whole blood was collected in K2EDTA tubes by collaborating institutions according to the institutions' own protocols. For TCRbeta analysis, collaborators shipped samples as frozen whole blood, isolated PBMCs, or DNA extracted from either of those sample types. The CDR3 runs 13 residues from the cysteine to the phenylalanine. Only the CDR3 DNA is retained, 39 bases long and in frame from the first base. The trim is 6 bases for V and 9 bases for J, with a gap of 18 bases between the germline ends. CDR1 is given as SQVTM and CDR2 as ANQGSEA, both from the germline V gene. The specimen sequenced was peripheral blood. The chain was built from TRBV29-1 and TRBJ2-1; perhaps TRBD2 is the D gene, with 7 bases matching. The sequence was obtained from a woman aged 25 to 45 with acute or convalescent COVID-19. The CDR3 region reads CSVTGRAQGEQFF. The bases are TGCAGCGTCACAGGGAGGGCTCAGGGTGAGCAGTTCTTC.